These 18 T cell receptor beta chains share one sample of origin, sequenced in a study of T-cell reconstitution after alpha-beta-depleted transplantation in children. For TCRbeta, the library was prepared with unique molecular identifiers. TCRdb recomputed calls from the PCR reads with MiXCR, one row per CDR3 protein. The sample holds about 610,000 distinct CDR3 sequences; about 10% are singletons and the top ten take roughly 4%. Sequenced here: PBMCs from the stem cell graft donor, sampled from the stem cell graft. Every receptor here comes from a human donor who donated a stem cell graft to a child with acute myeloid leukemia.

This clonotype showed up just a few times. The V call is TRBV6-1, the J call TRBJ2-7; D perhaps matches TRBD1 (5 bases). CDR3 length equals 15 residues. Germline values: CDR1 MNHNS, CDR2 SASEGT. With 5 bases removed from V and 0 bases from J, the gap between germline ends came to 14 bases. Here the CDR3 reads CASSRQISGSYEQYF. The CDR3 DNA reads as TGTGCCAGCAGTAGACAGATATCAGGCTCCTACGAGCAGTACTTC.

V usage is TRBV14 and J usage is TRBJ2-3; weak D call: TRBD2 (5 bases). The length of the CDR3 is 14 residues. Germline CDR1 SGHDN, CDR2 FVKESK. With 3 bases removed from V and 6 bases from J, the gap between germline ends came to 13 bases. In DNA form, the CDR3 reads TGTGCCAGCAGCCAGGTTCGGGGTCTCGATACGCAGTATTTT. Amino acid sequence: CASSQVRGLDTQYF.

This clonotype has ten or more counts. V usage is TRBV7-2 and J usage is TRBJ2-7, with 8 bases aligning to TRBD2. From germline, CDR1 is SGHTA and CDR2 FQGNSA. Losses at the gene ends were 5 bases for V and 7 bases for J; bases not matched to a gene: 10. CDR3 length equals 14 residues. This chain's CDR3 is CASSPRREVREQYF. CDR3 sequence (DNA): TGTGCCAGCAGCCCCCGGCGGGAGGTGCGGGAGCAGTACTTC.

Concerning this clonotype itself: In this CDR3 the conserved last residue, phenylalanine or tryptophan, is missing, so a read error is likely. The J gene is TRBJ2-1, the V gene TRBV9; D ambiguous. The germline V gene encodes CDR1 SGDLS and CDR2 YYNGEE. Trimming shortened V by 0 bases and J by 1 base, and 2 bases separated the two germline ends. The CDR3 is 13 residues long. The CDR3 region has the DNA TGTGCCAGCAGCGTAGGATCCTACAATGAGCAGTTCTCC. Residues: CASSVGSYNEQFS.

This clonotype was observed a few times. The chain joins TRBV29-1 to TRBJ2-2; D is undetermined. CDR3 size: 12 residues. Germline V gives CDR1 SQVTM, CDR2 ANQGSEA. Trimming left V 4 bases short and J 6 bases short, with 9 bases between. This chain's CDR3 is CSVGEMAGELFF. CDR3 DNA sequence: TGCAGCGTTGGAGAGATGGCCGGGGAGCTGTTTTTT.

This clonotype came up a few times. The chain links TRBV24-1 to TRBJ2-1; D not certain. Per germline, CDR1 KGHDR and CDR2 SFDVKD. V lost 4 bases and J 13 bases, leaving 13 bases between the germline ends. CDR3 length equals 12 residues. The CDR3 sequence is CATSDPAGPQFF. The CDR3 DNA sequence: TGTGCCACCAGTGACCCGGCAGGACCACAGTTCTTC.

This clonotype was observed a few times. This chain connects TRBV28 to TRBJ2-7; D is unclear. The germline V gene encodes CDR1 MDHEN and CDR2 SYDVKM. The CDR3 sequence is 11 residues long. V was cut by 6 bases and J by 9 bases, with 12 bases left in between. CDR3 sequence (DNA): TGTGCCAGCAGCCTCCCCGAGGTGCAGTACTTC. It encodes CASSLPEVQYF.

The sample holds a few counts of this clonotype. The chain employs TRBV27 and TRBJ1-5; 7 positions agree with TRBD1. Germline V gives CDR1 MNHEY, CDR2 SMNVEV (reference sequence). The CDR3 totals 14 residues. The ends lost 6 bases at V and 7 bases at J; junction bases unmatched: 9. The CDR3 is CASSRTTGVQPQHF. As DNA, the CDR3 is TGTGCCAGCAGCCGTACTACAGGGGTCCAGCCCCAGCATTTT.

This clonotype appeared many times. The chain links TRBV12-3 or TRBV12-4 to TRBJ2-7; 10 nucleotides match TRBD1. The J segment lost 3 bases and the V segment lost 5 bases, leaving 7 bases of the junction unmatched. The CDR3 is made up of 15 amino acids. CDR3 nucleotide sequence: TGTGCCAGCAGTCTCCGGGACAGGGGTCTCTACGAGCAGTACTTC. Protein: CASSLRDRGLYEQYF.

This clonotype appeared many times. An end of the junction does not agree with germline; a read error may underlie this. J is TRBJ1-1 and V is TRBV3-1; D is possibly TRBD1 (5 bases). Per germline, CDR1 LGHDT and CDR2 YNNKEL (reference sequence). The CDR3 extends over 12 amino acids. DNA for the CDR3: TGTGCCAGCAGCCAGGGACCCCTGCGGGGACTTTTT. Its protein product is CASSQGPLRGLF. The full variable domain, in which reference TRBV3-1 and TRBJ1-1 provide the parts outside the CDR3, is DTAVSQTPKYLVTQMGNDKSIKCEQNLGHDTMYWYKQDSKKFLKIMFSYNNKELIINETVPNRFSPKSPDKAHLNLHINSLELGDSAVYFCASSQGPLRGLFGQGTRLTVV.

The chain links TRBV2 to TRBJ2-7, with TRBD2 matching over 7 bases. CDR3 length: 16 amino acids. The ends lost 4 bases at V and 4 bases at J; junction bases unmatched: 13. CDR1 and CDR2 from the germline V gene are SNHLY and FYNNEI. As DNA, the CDR3 is TGTGCCAGCAGTGCGTATAACGGGAGGACTGGGTACGAGCAGTACTTC. Translated, it gives CASSAYNGRTGYEQYF.

This clonotype was seen ten or more times. CDR3 protein: CASSSRVAGSDTQYF. In nucleotides, the CDR3 is TGTGCCAGCAGTTCCAGGGTAGCGGGATCAGATACGCAGTATTTT. The chain recombines TRBV28 with TRBJ2-3, with TRBD2 matching 8 bases. The J segment lost 4 bases and the V segment lost 4 bases, leaving 7 bases of the junction unmatched. The CDR3 loop spans 15 amino acids. Germline V lookup: CDR1 MDHEN, CDR2 SYDVKM.

This chain links TRBV29-1 with TRBJ2-7, with a weak D call TRBD1 (6 bases). CDR3 length: 11 amino acids. Germline CDR1 and CDR2: SQVTM and ANQGSEA. V lost 8 bases and J 7 bases, leaving 15 bases between the germline ends. This CDR3 is CSSRGGTEQYF. In DNA form, the CDR3 reads TGCAGCTCCCGAGGGGGTACTGAGCAGTACTTC.

There are many counts of this clonotype. The chain's CDR3 is CSVVGETQYF. Here the CDR3 DNA reads TGCAGCGTTGTAGGGGAGACCCAGTACTTC. The chain uses TRBV29-1 and TRBJ2-5; D not resolved. Germline V lookup: CDR1 SQVTM, CDR2 ANQGSEA. V was pared by 4 bases and J by 5 bases, with 5 bases between. This CDR3 spans 10 amino acids.

The chain is built from TRBV5-1 and TRBJ2-1; 8 nucleotides agree with TRBD2. The CDR3 covers 15 residues. After removal of 0 bases from V and 6 bases from J, the junction contained 5 bases not matched to a gene. Germline CDR1 SGHRS, CDR2 YFSETQ. In nucleotides, the CDR3 is TGCGCCAGCAGCTTGGTAAGCGGGAGTGTCAATGAGCAGTTCTTC. It translates to CASSLVSGSVNEQFF. Together with reference TRBV5-1 and TRBJ2-1, the CDR3 gives the full variable domain: KAGVTQTPRYLIKTRGQQVTLSCSPISGHRSVSWYQQTPGQGLQFLFEYFSETQRNKGNFPGRFSGRQFSNSRSEMNVSTLELGDSALYLCASSLVSGSVNEQFFGPGTRLTVL.

This clonotype was observed many times. J is TRBJ1-1 and V is TRBV29-1; D is possibly TRBD1 (5 bases). Germline lookup yields CDR1 SQVTM and CDR2 ANQGSEA. The CDR3 contains 14 residues. With 7 bases removed from V and 11 bases from J, the gap between germline ends came to 26 bases. The CDR3 nucleotides are TGCAGCGCTGGATCTTCCCTACAGGACAATCGCGCTTTCTTT. Translating it yields CSAGSSLQDNRAFF.

V usage is TRBV28 and J usage is TRBJ2-1; D ambiguous. Trimming stripped 7 bases from V and 7 bases from J, with 14 bases between. CDR1 is MDHEN, CDR2 SYDVKM, per germline. The CDR3 length is 13 residues. The CDR3 DNA follows: TGTGCCAGCACTAGGGCCGTTCTGAATGAGCAGTTCTTC. Protein product: CASTRAVLNEQFF.

This clonotype has a handful of counts. The CDR3: CASRILAEETQYF. The CDR3 coding sequence is TGTGCCAGCAGAATACTAGCAGAAGAGACCCAGTACTTC. The rearrangement links TRBV6-2 or TRBV6-3 to TRBJ2-5, with D perhaps matching TRBD2 (6 bases). Germline V gene lookup returns CDR1 MNHEY and CDR2 SVGEGT. V was trimmed by 6 bases and J by 3 bases, leaving 11 bases between them. CDR3 length: 13 residues.